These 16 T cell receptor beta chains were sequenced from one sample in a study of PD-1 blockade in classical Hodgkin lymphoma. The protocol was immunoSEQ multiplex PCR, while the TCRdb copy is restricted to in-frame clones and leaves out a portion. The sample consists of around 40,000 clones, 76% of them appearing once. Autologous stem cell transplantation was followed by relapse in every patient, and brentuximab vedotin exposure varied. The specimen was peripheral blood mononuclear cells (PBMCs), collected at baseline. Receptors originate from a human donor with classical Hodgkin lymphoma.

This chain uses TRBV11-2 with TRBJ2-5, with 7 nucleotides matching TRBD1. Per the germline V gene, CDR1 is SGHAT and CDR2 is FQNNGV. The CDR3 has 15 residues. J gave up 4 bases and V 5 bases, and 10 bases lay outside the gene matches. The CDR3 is CASSPRQGSRETQYF. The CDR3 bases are TGTGCCAGCAGCCCTCGACAGGGAAGTCGAGAGACCCAGTACTTC.

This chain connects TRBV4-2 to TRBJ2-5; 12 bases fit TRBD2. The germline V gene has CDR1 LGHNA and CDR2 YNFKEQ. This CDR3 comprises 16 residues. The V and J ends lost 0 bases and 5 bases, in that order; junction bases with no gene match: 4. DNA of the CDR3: TGTGCCAGCAGCCAAGAGACTAGCGGGAGATGGGAGACCCAGTACTTC. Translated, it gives CASSQETSGRWETQYF.

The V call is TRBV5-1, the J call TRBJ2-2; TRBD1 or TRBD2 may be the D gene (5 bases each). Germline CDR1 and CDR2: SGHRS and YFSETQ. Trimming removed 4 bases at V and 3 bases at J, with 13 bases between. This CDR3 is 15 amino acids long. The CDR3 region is CASSGSGTHTGELFF. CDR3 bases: TGCGCCAGCAGCGGGTCCGGGACCCACACCGGGGAGCTGTTTTTT.

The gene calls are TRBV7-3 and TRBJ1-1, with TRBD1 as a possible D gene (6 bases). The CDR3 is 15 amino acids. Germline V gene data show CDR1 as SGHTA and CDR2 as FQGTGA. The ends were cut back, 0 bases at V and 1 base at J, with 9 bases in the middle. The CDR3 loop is CASSLTGAGNTEAFF. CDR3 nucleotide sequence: TGTGCCAGCAGCTTAACGGGGGCAGGGAACACTGAAGCTTTCTTT.

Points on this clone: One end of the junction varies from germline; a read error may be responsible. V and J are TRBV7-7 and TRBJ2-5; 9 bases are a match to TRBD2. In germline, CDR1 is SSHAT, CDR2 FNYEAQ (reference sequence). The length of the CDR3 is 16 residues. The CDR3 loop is CASSPLLREGGETQYF. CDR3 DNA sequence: TGTGCTAGCAGCCCCCTGTTGCGGGAGGGAGGGGAGACCCAGTACTTC. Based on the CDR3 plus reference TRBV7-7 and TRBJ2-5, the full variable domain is GAGVSQSPRYKVTKRGQDVTLRCDPISSHATLYWYQQALGQGPEFLTYFNYEAQPDKSGLPSDRFSAERPEGSISTLTIQRTEQRDSAMYRCASSPLLREGGETQYFGPGTRLLVL.

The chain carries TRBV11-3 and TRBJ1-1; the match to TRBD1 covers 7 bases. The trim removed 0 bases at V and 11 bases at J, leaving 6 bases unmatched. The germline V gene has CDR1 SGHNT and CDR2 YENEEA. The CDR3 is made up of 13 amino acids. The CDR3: CASSLDRDRMAFF. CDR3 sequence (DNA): TGTGCCAGCAGCTTAGATCGGGACAGAATGGCTTTCTTT.

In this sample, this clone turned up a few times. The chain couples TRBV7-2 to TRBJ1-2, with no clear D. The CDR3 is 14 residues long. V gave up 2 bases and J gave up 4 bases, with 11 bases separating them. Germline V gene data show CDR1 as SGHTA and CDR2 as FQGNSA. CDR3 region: CASSLIATTYGYTF. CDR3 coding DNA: TGTGCCAGCAGCTTAATCGCAACTACCTATGGCTACACCTTC.

CDR3 bases: TGTGCCAGCAGTTTCCGGGACAGGAGCAATCAGCCCCAGCATTTT. It yields the protein CASSFRDRSNQPQHF. The chain combines TRBV6-1 with TRBJ1-5; TRBD1 matches 8 bases. This CDR3 is 15 amino acids long. Germline assignment: CDR1 MNHNS and CDR2 SASEGT. Trimming took 5 bases from V and 1 from J; bases not matched to a gene: 4.

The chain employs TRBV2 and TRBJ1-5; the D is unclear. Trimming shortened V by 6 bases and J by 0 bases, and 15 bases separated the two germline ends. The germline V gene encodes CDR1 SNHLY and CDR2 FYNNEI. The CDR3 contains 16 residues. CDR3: CASRDVAQVSNQPQHF. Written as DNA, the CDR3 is TGTGCCAGCAGGGACGTGGCGCAAGTTAGCAATCAGCCCCAGCATTTT.

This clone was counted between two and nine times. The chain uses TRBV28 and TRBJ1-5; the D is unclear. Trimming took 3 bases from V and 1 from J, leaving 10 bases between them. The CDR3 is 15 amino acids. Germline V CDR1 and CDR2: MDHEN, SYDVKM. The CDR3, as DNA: TGTGCCAGCAGTTTTACTTCTTCGAGCAATCAGCCCCAGCATTTT. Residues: CASSFTSSSNQPQHF. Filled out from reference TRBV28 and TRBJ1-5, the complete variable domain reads DVKVTQSSRYLVKRTGEKVFLECVQDMDHENMFWYRQDPGLGLRLIYFSYDVKMKEKGDIPEGYSVSREKKERFSLILESASTNQTSMYLCASSFTSSSNQPQHFGDGTRLSIL.

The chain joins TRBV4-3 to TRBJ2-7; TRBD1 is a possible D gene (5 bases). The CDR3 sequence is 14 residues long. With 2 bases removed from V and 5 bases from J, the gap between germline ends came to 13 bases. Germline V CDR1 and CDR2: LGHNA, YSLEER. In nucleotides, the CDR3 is TGCGCCAGCAGCCAATCAGGGTTACGAGACGAGCAGTACTTC. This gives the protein CASSQSGLRDEQYF.

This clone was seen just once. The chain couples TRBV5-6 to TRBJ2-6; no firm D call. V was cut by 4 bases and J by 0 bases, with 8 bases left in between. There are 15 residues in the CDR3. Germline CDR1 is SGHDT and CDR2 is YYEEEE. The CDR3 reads CASSARSSGANVLTF. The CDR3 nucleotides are TGTGCCAGCAGCGCGAGGAGCTCTGGGGCCAACGTCCTGACTTTC.

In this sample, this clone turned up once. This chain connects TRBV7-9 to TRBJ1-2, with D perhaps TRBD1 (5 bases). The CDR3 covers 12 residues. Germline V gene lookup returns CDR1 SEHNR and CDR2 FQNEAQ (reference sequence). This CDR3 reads CATQGEGWGYTF. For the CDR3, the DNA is TGTGCTACACAAGGGGAGGGGTGGGGCTACACCTTC.

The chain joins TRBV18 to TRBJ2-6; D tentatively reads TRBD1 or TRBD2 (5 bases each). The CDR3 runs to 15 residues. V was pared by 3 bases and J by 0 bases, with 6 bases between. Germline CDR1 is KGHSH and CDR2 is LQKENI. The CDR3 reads CASSPGVSGANVLTF. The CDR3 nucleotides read TGTGCCAGCTCACCGGGGGTCTCTGGGGCCAACGTCCTGACTTTC.

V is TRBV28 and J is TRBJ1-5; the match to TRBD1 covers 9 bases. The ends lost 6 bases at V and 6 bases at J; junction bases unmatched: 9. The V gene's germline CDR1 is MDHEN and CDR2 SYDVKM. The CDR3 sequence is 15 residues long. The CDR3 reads CASRSLTGGGQPQHF. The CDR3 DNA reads TGTGCCAGCAGGTCGCTTACAGGGGGCGGTCAGCCCCAGCATTTT.

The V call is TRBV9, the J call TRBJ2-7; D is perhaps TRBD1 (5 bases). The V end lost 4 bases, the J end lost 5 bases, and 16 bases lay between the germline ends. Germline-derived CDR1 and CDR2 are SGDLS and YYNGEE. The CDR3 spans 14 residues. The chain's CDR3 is CASSPGPWGHEQYF. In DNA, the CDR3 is TGTGCCAGCAGCCCGGGTCCTTGGGGCCACGAGCAGTACTTC.